The clone carrying this TCR beta chain was counted once. Other DNA sequences in the sample encode the same CDR3. This CDR3 has 13 amino acids. In germline, CDR1 is SGDLS, CDR2 YYNGEE. The V end was cut by 0 bases, the J end by 5 bases, with 8 bases between. The sample belongs to a study of blood T cell repertoires in COVID-19. Study-level information: T cells, B-cell-depleted T cells, or PBMCs supplied cDNA or gDNA.

Profiled with immunoSEQ multiplex PCR; TCRdb holds only in-frame clones, not every one. The profile shows 250,000 to 300,000 clones, about 91% of them singletons. Input material: peripheral blood. This receptor was taken from a woman aged 55-70 years with acute or convalescent COVID-19. The chain recombines TRBV9 with TRBJ1-1, with D possibly TRBD1 on 5 matching bases. CDR3 nucleotide sequence: TGTGCCAGCAGCGTAGGGGGGGATACTGAAGCTTTCTTT. Translation gives CASSVGGDTEAFF.